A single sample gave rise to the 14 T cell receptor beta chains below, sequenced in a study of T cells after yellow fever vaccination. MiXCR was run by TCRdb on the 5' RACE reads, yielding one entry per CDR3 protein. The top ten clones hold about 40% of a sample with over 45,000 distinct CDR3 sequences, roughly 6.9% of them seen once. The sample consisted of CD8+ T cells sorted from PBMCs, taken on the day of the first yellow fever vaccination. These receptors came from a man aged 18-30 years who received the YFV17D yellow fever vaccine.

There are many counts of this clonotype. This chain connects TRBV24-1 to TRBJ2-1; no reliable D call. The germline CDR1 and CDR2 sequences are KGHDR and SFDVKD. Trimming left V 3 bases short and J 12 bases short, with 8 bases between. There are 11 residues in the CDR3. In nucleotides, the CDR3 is TGTGCCACCAGTGATGCAACGGGGCAGTTCTTC. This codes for CATSDATGQFF.

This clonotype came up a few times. Here the CDR3 reads CASSLESGGGANVLTF. The CDR3 DNA reads TGTGCCAGCAGCTTGGAAAGTGGGGGGGGGGCCAACGTCCTGACTTTC. V is TRBV5-6 and J is TRBJ2-6; D possibly corresponds to TRBD2 (6 bases). Germline CDR1 is SGHDT and CDR2 is YYEEEE. The CDR3 has 16 amino acids. The V end lost 0 bases, the J end lost 4 bases, and 11 bases lay between the germline ends. Together with reference TRBV5-6 and TRBJ2-6, the CDR3 gives the full variable domain: DAGVTQSPTHLIKTRGQQVTLRCSPKSGHDTVSWYQQALGQGPQFIFQYYEEEERQRGNFPDRFSGHQFPNYSSELNVNALLLGDSALYLCASSLESGGGANVLTFGAGSRLTVL.

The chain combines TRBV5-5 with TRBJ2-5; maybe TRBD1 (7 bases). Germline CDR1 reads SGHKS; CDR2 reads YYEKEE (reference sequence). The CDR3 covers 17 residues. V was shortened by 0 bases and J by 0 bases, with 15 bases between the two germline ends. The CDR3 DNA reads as TGTGCCAGCAGCTTGGTCTTGGAGGGGGCGAACCAAGAGACCCAGTACTTC. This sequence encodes CASSLVLEGANQETQYF.

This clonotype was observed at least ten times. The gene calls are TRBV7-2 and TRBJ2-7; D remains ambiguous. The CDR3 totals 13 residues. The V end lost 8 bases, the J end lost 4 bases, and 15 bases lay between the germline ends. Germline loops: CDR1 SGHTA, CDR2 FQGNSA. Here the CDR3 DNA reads TGTGCCAGCTCTAGGAGCTATTCTTACGAGCAGTACTTC. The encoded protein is CASSRSYSYEQYF. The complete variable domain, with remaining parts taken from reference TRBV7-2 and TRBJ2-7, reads GAGVSQSPSNKVTEKGKDVELRCDPISGHTALYWYRQSLGQGLEFLIYFQGNSAPDKSGLPSDRFSAERTGGSVSTLTIQRTQQEDSAVYLCASSRSYSYEQYFGPGTRLTVT.

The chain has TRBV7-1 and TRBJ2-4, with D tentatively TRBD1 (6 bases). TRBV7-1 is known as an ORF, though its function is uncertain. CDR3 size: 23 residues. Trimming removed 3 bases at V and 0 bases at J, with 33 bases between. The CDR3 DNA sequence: TGTGCCAGCAGCTCCGATTGGAGACAGGAGGTTCTAGTCCCAGGTCGAGCCAAAAACATTCAGTACTTC. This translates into CASSSDWRQEVLVPGRAKNIQYF.

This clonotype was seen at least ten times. In nucleotides, the CDR3 is TGTGCCAGCAGAACGACAGGGGGCGTGGGCACAGATACGCAGTATTTT. Translated: CASRTTGGVGTDTQYF. The rearrangement joins TRBV28 to TRBJ2-3; TRBD1 aligns across 10 bases. V shed 6 bases, J shed 1 base, and the junction held 7 bases outside the gene matches. Per germline, CDR1 MDHEN and CDR2 SYDVKM. This CDR3 region has 16 residues.

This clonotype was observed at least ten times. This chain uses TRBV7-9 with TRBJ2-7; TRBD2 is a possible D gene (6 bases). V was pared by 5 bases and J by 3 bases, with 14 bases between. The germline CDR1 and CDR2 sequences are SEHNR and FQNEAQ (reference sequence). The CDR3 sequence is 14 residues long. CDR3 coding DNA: TGTGCCAGCAGCCCCGCCACGGAGGGCTACGAGCAGTACTTC. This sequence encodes CASSPATEGYEQYF.

CDR3 sequence: CAISRDKNTGELFF. CDR3 DNA sequence: TGTGCCATCAGTAGGGACAAGAACACCGGGGAGCTGTTTTTT. The V call is TRBV10-3, the J call TRBJ2-2; maybe TRBD1 (6 bases). This CDR3 contains 14 residues. Germline CDR1 is ENHRY and CDR2 is SYGVKD. Trimming removed 5 bases at V and 1 base at J, with 8 bases between.

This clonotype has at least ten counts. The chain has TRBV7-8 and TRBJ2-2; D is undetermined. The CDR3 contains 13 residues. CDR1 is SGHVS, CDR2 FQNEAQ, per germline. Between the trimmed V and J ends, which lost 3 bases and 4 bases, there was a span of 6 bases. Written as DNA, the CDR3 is TGTGCCAGCAGCTTGTCAGCCACCGGGGAGCTGTTTTTT. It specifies CASSLSATGELFF.

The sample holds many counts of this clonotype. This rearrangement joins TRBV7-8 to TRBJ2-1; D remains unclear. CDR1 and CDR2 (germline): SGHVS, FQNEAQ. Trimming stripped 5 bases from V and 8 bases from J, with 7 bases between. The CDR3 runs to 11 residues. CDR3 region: CASSPLDEQFF. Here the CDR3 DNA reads TGTGCCAGCAGCCCGTTAGATGAGCAGTTCTTC.

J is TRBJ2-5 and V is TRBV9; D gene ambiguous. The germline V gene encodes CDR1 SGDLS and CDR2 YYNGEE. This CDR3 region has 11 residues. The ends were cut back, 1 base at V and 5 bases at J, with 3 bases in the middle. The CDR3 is CASSVHETQYF. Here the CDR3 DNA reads TGTGCCAGCAGCGTACATGAGACCCAGTACTTC.

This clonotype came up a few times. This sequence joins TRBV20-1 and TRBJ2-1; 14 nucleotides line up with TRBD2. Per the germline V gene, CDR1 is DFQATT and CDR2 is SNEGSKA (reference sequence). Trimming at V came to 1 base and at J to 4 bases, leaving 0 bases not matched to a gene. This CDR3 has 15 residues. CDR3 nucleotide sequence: TGCAGTGCTAGAGGACTAGCGGGGGGGTACAATGAGCAGTTCTTC. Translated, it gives CSARGLAGGYNEQFF.

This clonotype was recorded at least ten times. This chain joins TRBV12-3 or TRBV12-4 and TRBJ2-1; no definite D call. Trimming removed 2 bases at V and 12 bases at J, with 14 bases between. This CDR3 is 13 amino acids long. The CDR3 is CASSLSNGLWQFF. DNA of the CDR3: TGTGCCAGCAGTTTATCGAATGGGCTGTGGCAGTTCTTC.

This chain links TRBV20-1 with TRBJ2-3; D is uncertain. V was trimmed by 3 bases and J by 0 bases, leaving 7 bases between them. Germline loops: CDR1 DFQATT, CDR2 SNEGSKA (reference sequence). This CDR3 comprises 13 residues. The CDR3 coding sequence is TGCAGTGCTAGCGGGTCTAGCACAGATACGCAGTATTTT. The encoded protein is CSASGSSTDTQYF.